Listed here are 29 T cell receptor beta chains from one sample, sequenced in a study of low-dose radiotherapy and immunotherapy resistance in tumors. The time point was: before trial treatment. TRAV and TRBV primers primed cDNA for both TCRalpha and TCRbeta. TCR amplification involved 15 to 20 PCR cycles with a constant-region primer and V-primer adapter. TCRdb analysed the reads with MiXCR anew, one entry per CDR3 protein. Here the sample spans approximately 90,000 distinct CDR3 sequences, roughly 19% being singletons. This specimen was PBMCs, taken before treatment. These TCRs come from a male donor with prostate cancer.

A remark on this clonotype: Given a far larger clone just one base away, this is likely a sequencing read error. This rearrangement joins TRBV5-8 to TRBJ2-2; the D gene is possibly TRBD2 (5 bases). CDR1 and CDR2 (germline): SGHTS, YDEGEE. V dropped 4 bases and J dropped 4 bases, with 11 bases sitting between them. This CDR3 comprises 14 residues. DNA for the CDR3: TGTGCCAGCAGCCCCGCGGGCCCCACCGGGGAGCTGTTTTTT. It encodes CASSPAGPTGELFF.

This clonotype was found many times. The gene calls are TRBV3-1 and TRBJ1-5, with D unclear. Germline CDR1 reads LGHDT; CDR2 reads YNNKEL (reference sequence). V was pared by 1 base and J by 11 bases, with 6 bases between. This CDR3 region has 11 residues. In DNA form, the CDR3 reads TGTGCCAGCAGCCAAGGAACTACCCAGCATTTT. It translates to CASSQGTTQHF.

This clonotype was counted at least ten times. This chain connects TRBV11-2 to TRBJ2-3, with no clear D. Germline CDR1 SGHAT, CDR2 FQNNGV. The V end lost 5 bases, the J end lost 4 bases, and 16 bases lay between the germline ends. The CDR3 runs to 15 residues. DNA for the CDR3: TGTGCCAGCAGCCTCCGCCCCTTTGGGGCAGATACGCAGTATTTT. Residues: CASSLRPFGADTQYF.

Ten or more counts support this clonotype. This sequence joins TRBV25-1 and TRBJ1-2; 9 bases fit TRBD1. This CDR3 contains 16 residues. Trimming removed 1 base from V and 3 bases from J; junction bases left unmatched: 6. Germline CDR1 is MGHDK and CDR2 is SYGVNS. CDR3 nucleotide sequence: TGTGCCAGCAGTGAATGGGGACAGGGTTTCGACTATGGCTACACCTTC. Translation: CASSEWGQGFDYGYTF.

V is TRBV27 and J is TRBJ2-4; D may be TRBD2 (6 bases). CDR1 is MNHEY and CDR2 is SMNVEV in the germline V gene (reference sequence). The CDR3 totals 15 residues. V dropped 6 bases and J dropped 7 bases, with 19 bases sitting between them. CDR3 amino acids: CASSHFAGPHNIQYF. In nucleotides, the CDR3 is TGTGCCAGCAGCCACTTCGCGGGACCCCACAACATTCAGTACTTC.

V is TRBV6-2 or TRBV6-3 and J is TRBJ2-2; 10 bases are shared with TRBD1. V gave up 2 bases and J gave up 2 bases; unmatched junction bases: 2. Germline V gene lookup returns CDR1 MNHEY and CDR2 SVGEGT. The CDR3 has 16 amino acids. CDR3 region: CASSYRTGGNTGELFF. The CDR3 DNA follows: TGTGCCAGCAGTTACCGGACAGGGGGTAACACCGGGGAGCTGTTTTTT.

This clonotype was counted a few times. This chain connects TRBV12-3 or TRBV12-4 to TRBJ2-3, with a possible D match to TRBD1 (5 bases). The CDR3 has 16 residues. The V end lost 5 bases, the J end lost 1 base, and 16 bases lay between the germline ends. The CDR3 sequence: CASSDRTRFGTDTQYF. CDR3 nucleotides: TGTGCCAGCAGTGACCGGACAAGATTTGGCACAGATACGCAGTATTTT.

This clonotype was found many times. V and J are TRBV6-2 or TRBV6-3 and TRBJ2-3, with 7 bases matching TRBD1. Germline V CDR1 and CDR2: MNHEY, SVGEGT. The V segment lost 5 bases and the J segment 4 bases; nucleotides outside the gene matches: 9. CDR3 size: 15 residues. The CDR3 sequence: CASSDPGGIPDTQYF. The DNA of the CDR3 is TGTGCCAGCAGTGATCCAGGGGGAATTCCAGATACGCAGTATTTT.

This clonotype was seen many times. The chain uses TRBV6-1 and TRBJ2-2, with D hard to call. The germline V gene has CDR1 MNHNS and CDR2 SASEGT. This CDR3 is built from 15 residues. The ends were cut back, 5 bases at V and 4 bases at J, with 14 bases in the middle. Here the CDR3 DNA reads TGTGCCAGCAGTCTTTTGGATGGTAGCACCGGGGAGCTGTTTTTT. Translated: CASSLLDGSTGELFF.

This clonotype was observed at least ten times. The rearrangement uses TRBV11-3 and TRBJ2-3, with D unresolved. Per the germline V gene, CDR1 is SGHNT and CDR2 is YENEEA. The V end was cut by 1 base, the J end by 0 bases, with 8 bases between. The CDR3 contains 15 residues. DNA for the CDR3: TGTGCCAGCAGCTTAGGCGGAGAAAGCACAGATACGCAGTATTTT. This gives the protein CASSLGGESTDTQYF.

This clonotype was counted at least ten times. The rearrangement uses TRBV19 and TRBJ2-1, with D perhaps assigned TRBD1 or TRBD2 (5 bases each). The germline V and J ends were trimmed by 3 bases and 8 bases, with 14 bases remaining between them. The V gene's germline CDR1 is LNHDA and CDR2 SQIVND (reference sequence). This CDR3 spans 14 amino acids. CDR3 nucleotides: TGTGCCAGTAGTATTGGCAGGGCCGGGGATGAGCAGTTCTTC. Its translation: CASSIGRAGDEQFF.

Many counts were recorded for this clonotype. This chain uses TRBV4-1 with TRBJ1-5, with a possible D match to TRBD1 (5 bases). This CDR3 is 15 amino acids long. V dropped 1 base and J dropped 5 bases, with 12 bases sitting between them. Germline V lookup: CDR1 MGHRA, CDR2 YSYEKL. CDR3 bases: TGCGCCAGCAGCCAAGTGGAAGGGACCCATCAGCCCCAGCATTTT. Translation: CASSQVEGTHQPQHF.

In regard to this clonotype: A much larger clone differs by one base, so this may be a read error. The genes are TRBV20-1 and TRBJ2-7; 10 bases map to TRBD2. V shed 4 bases, J shed 7 bases, and the junction held 16 bases outside the gene matches. The CDR3 loop spans 16 amino acids. CDR1 and CDR2 (germline): DFQATT, SNEGSKA (reference sequence). In nucleotides, the CDR3 is TGCAGTGCTAACTCGGTGGAGGCTAGCGGGGGTTGGGAGCAGTACTTC. Translated, it gives CSANSVEASGGWEQYF.

This clonotype came up a few times. V and J are TRBV19 and TRBJ1-2; maybe TRBD1 (5 bases). Germline-derived CDR1 and CDR2 are LNHDA and SQIVND (reference sequence). Between the trimmed V and J ends, which lost 6 bases and 4 bases, there was a span of 21 bases. This CDR3 region has 16 residues. The CDR3 loop is CASRQQSVDRGYGYTF. The CDR3, as DNA: TGTGCCAGTAGGCAACAGAGCGTCGATAGGGGCTATGGCTACACCTTC. Variable domain in full (rest from reference TRBV19 and TRBJ1-2): DGGITQSPKYLFRKEGQNVTLSCEQNLNHDAMYWYRQDPGQGLRLIYYSQIVNDFQKGDIAEGYSVSREKKESFPLTVTSAQKNPTAFYLCASRQQSVDRGYGYTFGSGTRLTVV.

This clonotype has a count of ten or more. The chain has TRBV20-1 and TRBJ2-1; 11 positions agree with TRBD1. Losses at the gene ends were 5 bases for V and 6 bases for J; bases not matched to a gene: 3. Germline V CDR1 and CDR2: DFQATT, SNEGSKA (reference sequence). The CDR3 runs to 13 residues. Here the CDR3 reads CSAWDRGSNEQFF. CDR3 nucleotide sequence: TGCAGTGCTTGGGACAGGGGGAGCAATGAGCAGTTCTTC.

Details on this clonotype: This sequence is one base from a far larger clone and is likely a read error. Here the CDR3 omits its conserved ending phenylalanine or tryptophan, so a read error is the likely source. Because the CDR3's place on the DNA is in doubt, the DNA is left out and the CDR3 is given as listed by TCRdb. This chain uses TRBV5-3 with TRBJ2-7; the D segment call TRBD1 is taken from the table without a DNA check. TRBV5-3 is an ORF, and what it does is uncertain. The CDR3 numbers 13 amino acids, ends counted. The CDR3: CPSSLGQGASGEI.

The count of this clonotype is one. A much larger clone lies a single base off, so this may be a read error. V is TRBV6-2 or TRBV6-3 and J is TRBJ2-7; possible D gene TRBD2, 6 bases. This CDR3 has 15 amino acids. Germline V lookup: CDR1 MNHEY, CDR2 SVGEGT. CDR3 region: CACSYRGGAFYEQYF. The CDR3 coding sequence is TGTGCCTGCAGTTACCGCGGCGGGGCTTTCTACGAGCAGTACTTC.

This clonotype was recorded many times. This chain connects TRBV19 to TRBJ1-6, with D possibly being TRBD1 (6 bases). Germline-derived CDR1 and CDR2 are LNHDA and SQIVND (reference sequence). The CDR3 covers 15 residues. With 5 bases removed from V and 7 bases from J, the gap between germline ends came to 15 bases. Here the CDR3 DNA reads TGTGCCAGTAGTCCCCACCGGGACAAGAATTCACCCCTCCACTTT. Translated: CASSPHRDKNSPLHF.

At least ten counts were recorded for this clonotype. The chain combines TRBV27 with TRBJ2-7; D is perhaps TRBD1 (6 bases). The CDR3 runs to 14 residues. The V gene's germline CDR1 is MNHEY and CDR2 SMNVEV (reference sequence). V was trimmed by 5 bases and J by 6 bases, leaving 17 bases between them. The DNA for the CDR3 is TGTGCCAGCAGTCTCAGGGGCAGGTCGGGCGAGCAGTACTTC. Encoded protein: CASSLRGRSGEQYF.

This clonotype was picked up many times. The chain combines TRBV25-1 with TRBJ2-2; TRBD2 matches 8 bases. Germline loops: CDR1 MGHDK, CDR2 SYGVNS. The J segment lost 4 bases and the V segment lost 7 bases, leaving 11 bases of the junction unmatched. This CDR3 has 16 amino acids. In DNA form, the CDR3 reads TGTGCCAGCACCTCGCCCGGGGGGGCGGGCACCGGGGAGCTGTTTTTT. It is translated as CASTSPGGAGTGELFF.

This clonotype was found many times. The chain joins TRBV12-3 or TRBV12-4 to TRBJ2-3; 8 nucleotides line up with TRBD2. V lost 2 bases to trimming and J lost 14 bases; unmatched junction nucleotides: 9. The CDR3 spans 13 residues. This chain's CDR3 is CASSLPGGAGAYF. CDR3 nucleotide sequence: TGTGCCAGCAGTTTACCCGGGGGGGCCGGAGCGTATTTT.

This clonotype was observed at least ten times. V and J are TRBV7-6 and TRBJ2-7, with D perhaps TRBD1 (5 bases). Germline values: CDR1 SGHVS, CDR2 FNYEAQ. There are 13 residues in the CDR3. Between the trimmed V and J ends, which lost 4 bases and 7 bases, there was a span of 14 bases. DNA of the CDR3: TGTGCCAGCAGCTCGCCCCCAGGGCTTGAGCAGTACTTC. This sequence encodes CASSSPPGLEQYF.

This clonotype was recorded many times. CDR3 sequence: CASSPRTGVRRSNQPQHF. In DNA form, the CDR3 reads TGTGCCAGTAGTCCTCGGACAGGGGTCCGACGTAGCAATCAGCCCCAGCATTTT. The chain employs TRBV19 and TRBJ1-5; TRBD1 matches at 9 bases. From germline, CDR1 is LNHDA and CDR2 SQIVND (reference sequence). The CDR3 is made up of 18 amino acids. V lost 5 bases, J lost 0 bases, and 11 bases stayed unmatched.

The chain carries TRBV7-9 and TRBJ2-1; D unclear. The length of the CDR3 is 15 residues. Germline CDR1 SEHNR, CDR2 FQNEAQ (reference sequence). Between the trimmed V and J ends, which lost 1 base and 5 bases, there was a span of 12 bases. CDR3 amino acids: CASSLGQVIDNEQFF. The CDR3 nucleotides are TGTGCCAGCAGCTTAGGCCAGGTGATCGACAATGAGCAGTTCTTC.

This clonotype was seen repeatedly, ten times or more. This chain connects TRBV13 to TRBJ2-6; no reliable D call. The CDR3 is 14 amino acids. V lost 2 bases, J lost 2 bases, and 4 bases lay in between. CDR1 PRHDT and CDR2 FYEKMQ come from the germline V gene (reference sequence). CDR3 sequence (DNA): TGTGCCAGCAGCTTATGGACTGGGGCCAACGTCCTGACTTTC. This encodes CASSLWTGANVLTF.

The gene calls are TRBV12-5 and TRBJ1-4; 7 bases map to TRBD1. CDR3 length: 17 residues. With 4 bases clipped from V and 8 bases from J, the junction kept 16 bases outside the gene matches. CDR1 and CDR2 (germline): LGHNT, FRNRAP. The CDR3 DNA follows: TGTGCTAGTGGTTCTCCGGGACAGCTCACGGAGGGGGAAAAACTGTTTTTT. It encodes CASGSPGQLTEGEKLFF.

This clonotype was seen many times. This chain uses TRBV7-2 with TRBJ2-7; 9 nucleotides align to TRBD1. V trimming: 5 bases; J trimming: 6 bases; junction bases outside the gene matches: 11. Germline V gene lookup returns CDR1 SGHTA and CDR2 FQGNSA. The length of the CDR3 is 15 residues. This CDR3 reads CASSLRQGVSSEQYF. CDR3 bases: TGTGCCAGCAGCCTCCGACAGGGGGTGAGTTCCGAGCAGTACTTC.

This clonotype showed up many times. CDR3 loop: CSARASGSTLYEQYF. Written as DNA, the CDR3 is TGCAGTGCTAGAGCTAGCGGGTCCACGCTCTACGAGCAGTACTTC. This sequence joins TRBV20-1 and TRBJ2-7; 8 nucleotides match TRBD2. In germline, CDR1 is DFQATT, CDR2 SNEGSKA (reference sequence). This CDR3 comprises 15 residues. V was pared by 1 base and J by 3 bases, with 8 bases of the junction left unmatched.

This clonotype was seen ten or more times. This chain uses TRBV2 with TRBJ1-2, with a tentative D call TRBD1 (6 bases). The CDR3 spans 16 residues. The V gene's germline CDR1 is SNHLY and CDR2 FYNNEI. V was clipped by 4 bases and J by 8 bases, with 23 bases between them. Here the CDR3 reads CASSVTGALGYRGYTF. In DNA, the CDR3 is TGTGCCAGCAGTGTGACGGGGGCGCTGGGATATAGGGGCTACACCTTC.